The present TCR beta chain was sequenced within a study of CD8 T cells in ankylosing spondylitis. Study-wide results and caveats: Significant enrichment of disease-linked clones was reported in matched ankylosing spondylitis synovial fluid. In reactive arthritis synovial fluid and blood, some motif variants had been reported before.

CDR1 and CDR2 from the germline V gene are DFQATT and SNEGSKA (reference sequence). This CDR3 region has 15 residues. TCRdb redid the calling of the 5' RACE reads with MiXCR, one entry per CDR3 protein. The data hold about 120,000 distinct CDR3 sequences, with about 13% observed a single time. This clonotype was found a few times. Its antigen is not identified. This chain links TRBV20-1 with TRBJ2-1, with 8 positions matching TRBD2. The sequenced material came from blood, either unsorted or a sorted T cell fraction (not recorded which). The receptor was derived from a female donor with ankylosing spondylitis or in good health (not recorded which). The CDR3 is CRATDGSGSFNEQFF. As DNA, the CDR3 is TGCAGGGCGACGGATGGAAGCGGGAGCTTCAATGAGCAGTTCTTC.